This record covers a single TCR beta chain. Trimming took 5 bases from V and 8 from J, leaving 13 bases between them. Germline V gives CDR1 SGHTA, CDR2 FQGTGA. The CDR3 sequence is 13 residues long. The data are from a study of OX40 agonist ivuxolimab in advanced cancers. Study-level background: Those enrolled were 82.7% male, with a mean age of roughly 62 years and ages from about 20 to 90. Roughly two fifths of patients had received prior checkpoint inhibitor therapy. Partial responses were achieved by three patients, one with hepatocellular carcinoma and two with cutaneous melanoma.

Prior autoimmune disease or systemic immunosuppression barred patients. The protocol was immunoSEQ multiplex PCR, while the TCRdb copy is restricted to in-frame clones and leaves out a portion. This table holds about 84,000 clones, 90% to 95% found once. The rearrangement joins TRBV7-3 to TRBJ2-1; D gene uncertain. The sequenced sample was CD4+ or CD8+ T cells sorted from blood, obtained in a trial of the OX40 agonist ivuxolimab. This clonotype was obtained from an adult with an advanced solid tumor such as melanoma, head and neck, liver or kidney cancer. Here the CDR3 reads CASSLTPPDEQFF. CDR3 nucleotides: TGTGCCAGCAGCCTTACCCCCCCAGATGAGCAGTTCTTC.